This T cell receptor (beta chain) originates from a study of identical twins. V was pared by 0 bases and J by 5 bases, with 6 bases of the junction left unmatched. The CDR3 totals 16 residues. Germline V gene sequence: CDR1 MNHEY, CDR2 SVGEGT. This clonotype was observed a few times. TCRdb called the 5' RACE reads again in MiXCR, with one record for every CDR3 protein. The repertoire holds fewer than 900,000 distinct CDR3 sequences, with around 21% as singletons. In addition, the sample was reused for a study of T cells expressing NK-cell markers.

This clonotype originated in a woman aged 18-29 years in good health. J is TRBJ2-7 and V is TRBV6-2 or TRBV6-3; the match to TRBD1 covers 11 bases. Sequencing was done on a sample of PBMCs. As DNA, the CDR3 is TGTGCCAGCAGTTACTCCCGGGACAGGGGGAACCACGAGCAGTACTTC. Translated: CASSYSRDRGNHEQYF.